This TCR beta chain was sequenced in a study of blood T cell repertoires in COVID-19. This clone was seen once. Per germline, CDR1 SQVTM and CDR2 ANQGSEA. The CDR3 has 12 residues. V was trimmed by 4 bases and J by 6 bases, leaving 9 bases between them. Libraries were prepared by immunoSEQ multiplex PCR; TCRdb keeps only in-frame clonotypes and omits some of them. Counted here are approximately 350,000 clones, around nine tenths occurring once; the ten biggest clones make up roughly 6.6%. The clonotype comes from a woman in her 70s with COVID-19, enrolled during active disease. The chain is built from TRBV29-1 and TRBJ2-2; D remains unclear. Sequenced material: peripheral blood. DNA of the CDR3: TGCAGCGTTGTAGCTGCGGCCGGGGAGCTGTTTTTT. The encoded protein is CSVVAAAGELFF.